What follows are 21 T cell receptor beta chains derived from one specimen sequenced in a study of metastatic and nonmetastatic thyroid tumors. Each patient went into thyroid surgery without having received any treatment. TCRdb re-processed the PCR reads through MiXCR. The profile shows about 5,900 clones, roughly 27% of them singletons. Sample: adjacent normal tissue. The receptors derive from a male donor with papillary thyroid cancer or a benign thyroid nodule (not recorded which). Some clones in this sample may be carry-over from other donors' samples.

This chain connects TRBV3-1 to TRBJ2-7; 9 nucleotides agree with TRBD2. The CDR3 covers 16 residues. V lost 4 bases, J lost 3 bases, and 10 bases stayed unmatched. Germline CDR1 reads LGHDT; CDR2 reads YNNKEL (reference sequence). CDR3 bases: TGTGCCAGCAGCCCCTTAGCGGGAGCGGGGGGCTACGAGCAGTACTTC. Encoded protein: CASSPLAGAGGYEQYF.

The chain employs TRBV11-3 and TRBJ2-1; TRBD1 aligns across 8 bases. V lost 8 bases and J lost 8; bases outside the gene matches: 8. The CDR3 extends over 13 amino acids. The germline V gene encodes CDR1 SGHNT and CDR2 YENEEA. The CDR3 coding sequence is TGTGCCAGCGTCGCAGGGGGCCAATATGAGCAGTTCTTC. It yields the protein CASVAGGQYEQFF.

V usage is TRBV3-1 and J usage is TRBJ1-5, with 7 positions matching TRBD1. From germline, CDR1 is LGHDT and CDR2 YNNKEL (reference sequence). The V and J ends lost 1 base and 7 bases, in that order; junction bases with no gene match: 4. The CDR3 is made up of 14 amino acids. CDR3 loop: CASSQGTGRQPQHF. CDR3 nucleotides: TGTGCCAGCAGCCAAGGGACAGGTCGCCAGCCCCAGCATTTT.

This clone occurred a few times. The chain joins TRBV5-5 to TRBJ1-2, with 8 bases fitting TRBD1. The ends lost 4 bases at V and 4 bases at J; junction bases unmatched: 9. Germline CDR1 SGHKS, CDR2 YYEKEE (reference sequence). The CDR3 contains 15 residues. The CDR3, as DNA: TGTGCCAGCAGCGGTGGGACAGGTGGAACCTATGGCTACACCTTC. Translation gives CASSGGTGGTYGYTF.

This clone occurred a few times. This sequence may be a read error, since a much larger clone differs from it by one base. V usage is TRBV6-1 and J usage is TRBJ1-1; unclear D gene. This CDR3 has 15 residues. CDR1 MNHNS and CDR2 SASEGT come from the germline V gene. V lost 4 bases to trimming and J lost 0 bases, with 12 bases between them. The CDR3 protein is CASSGHGIMNTEAFF. CDR3 nucleotide sequence: TGTGCCAGCAGTGGACACGGCATTATGAACACTGAAGCTTTCTTT.

The chain joins TRBV19 to TRBJ1-5, with D maybe TRBD1 (5 bases). V lost 6 bases and J 1 base, leaving 16 bases between the germline ends. The CDR3 contains 16 residues. Germline-derived CDR1 and CDR2 are LNHDA and SQIVND (reference sequence). CDR3 sequence: CASSLPGRVSNQPQHF. The CDR3 DNA sequence: TGTGCCAGTAGCCTCCCAGGGAGGGTCAGCAATCAGCCCCAGCATTTT.

This clone was counted a few times. This may arise from a read error, as a much more abundant clone is one base away. Other DNA sequences of this sample code for an identical CDR3. The chain joins TRBV2 to TRBJ2-5; D gene uncertain. The CDR3 sequence is 13 residues long. Germline V CDR1 and CDR2: SNHLY, FYNNEI. The CDR3 region has the DNA TGTGCCAGCACTGAAATCAACCAAGAGACCCAGTACTTC. Amino acid sequence: CASTEINQETQYF.

The chain has TRBV7-9 and TRBJ1-4; D remains unclear. Per germline, CDR1 SEHNR and CDR2 FQNEAQ (reference sequence). CDR3 size: 13 residues. Trimming took 3 bases from V and 7 from J, leaving 9 bases between them. CDR3 loop: CASSFGVGEKLFF. CDR3 nucleotide sequence: TGTGCCAGCAGCTTTGGTGTCGGTGAAAAACTGTTTTTT. The variable domain in full, with the rest retrieved from reference TRBV7-9 and TRBJ1-4, is DTGVSQNPRHKITKRGQNVTFRCDPISEHNRLYWYRQTLGQGPEFLTYFQNEAQLEKSRLLSDRFSAERPKGSFSTLEIQRTEQGDSAMYLCASSFGVGEKLFFGSGTQLSVL.

This clone turned up a few times. CDR3 bases: TGCAGTGCTAAAACCGGGACTAGCGGTTACAATGAGCAGTTCTTC. This translates into CSAKTGTSGYNEQFF. The chain joins TRBV20-1 to TRBJ2-1, with 11 bases identical to TRBD2. Germline CDR1 DFQATT, CDR2 SNEGSKA (reference sequence). The CDR3 extends over 15 amino acids. Trimming cost V 4 bases and J 4 bases; bases outside gene matches: 6.

J is TRBJ1-4 and V is TRBV12-3 or TRBV12-4; D gene unclear. With 3 bases removed from V and 7 bases from J, the gap between germline ends came to 12 bases. This CDR3 comprises 14 residues. CDR3 protein: CASSLSKGSEKLFF. The CDR3 DNA sequence: TGTGCCAGCAGTTTGTCCAAAGGGAGTGAAAAACTGTTTTTT.

This clone was seen at least ten times. This could be a read error, since a much larger clone is one nucleotide away. The rearrangement links TRBV4-2 to TRBJ1-4, with D possibly being TRBD1 (5 bases). CDR1 is LGHNA, CDR2 YNFKEQ, per germline. This CDR3 is 11 amino acids long. The CDR3 nucleotides read TGTGCCGGCAGCCACGGTCAGGGTTCGTTTTTT. Residues: CAGSHGQGSFF.

This clone was observed a handful of times. Here the CDR3 DNA reads TGTGCCAGCAGTGAAGCGGGACCCCTCTACGAGCAGTACTTC. Protein: CASSEAGPLYEQYF. This chain joins TRBV6-1 and TRBJ2-7, with D perhaps being TRBD1 or TRBD2 (5 bases each). CDR3 length: 14 residues. Germline V gives CDR1 MNHNS, CDR2 SASEGT. Trimming stripped 0 bases from V and 3 bases from J, with 9 bases between.

Details on this clone: Other DNA sequences within the sample encode an identical CDR3. The rearrangement uses TRBV12-3 or TRBV12-4 and TRBJ2-2; unclear D gene. The CDR3 spans 15 residues. Deletions cut 3 bases from V and 2 bases from J, with 10 bases between. DNA of the CDR3: TGTGCCAGCAGTTTCACCCTCCTTAACACCGGGGAGCTGTTTTTT. Residues: CASSFTLLNTGELFF.

This clone is judged medium-sized. This sequence joins TRBV19 and TRBJ1-1; 8 bases agree with TRBD1. Trimming cost V 5 bases and J 0 bases; bases outside gene matches: 2. The CDR3 runs to 14 residues. In germline, CDR1 is LNHDA, CDR2 SQIVND (reference sequence). The CDR3 loop is CASSWGQVNTEAFF. In DNA, the CDR3 is TGTGCCAGTAGTTGGGGACAGGTGAACACTGAAGCTTTCTTT.

Comments on this clone: Sequence at one end of the junction differs from germline and may be a read error. The genes are TRBV7-9 and TRBJ2-5; 9 nucleotides align to TRBD1. In germline, CDR1 is SEHNR, CDR2 FQNEAQ (reference sequence). CDR3 length: 11 residues. CDR3 loop: CASSTTGTGYF. In DNA, the CDR3 is TGTGCCAGCAGCACCACCGGGACAGGGTATTTC.

This chain connects TRBV19 to TRBJ1-5, with a tentative D call TRBD1 (6 bases). The germline V gene has CDR1 LNHDA and CDR2 SQIVND (reference sequence). The CDR3 covers 13 residues. V shed 5 bases and J shed 9 bases, with 14 bases lying between them. The CDR3 protein is CASSAGVRPPQHF. The CDR3 nucleotides are TGTGCCAGTAGTGCAGGGGTTAGGCCGCCCCAGCATTTT.

This clone has only a few counts. The chain combines TRBV28 with TRBJ2-2, with a possible D match to TRBD2 (5 bases). The CDR3 is 16 residues long. CDR1 is MDHEN and CDR2 is SYDVKM in the germline V gene. Trimming pared 6 bases from V and 3 bases from J, leaving 17 bases between. CDR3 sequence reads: CASSREDGPDTGELFF. CDR3 coding DNA: TGTGCCAGCAGCCGGGAAGACGGGCCAGACACCGGGGAGCTGTTTTTT.

V is TRBV5-6 and J is TRBJ1-6; D uncertain. Germline loops: CDR1 SGHDT, CDR2 YYEEEE. V gave up 1 base and J gave up 7 bases, with 9 bases separating them. The CDR3 has 14 residues. The CDR3 loop is CASSLRQANSPLHF. Written as DNA, the CDR3 is TGTGCCAGCAGCTTGCGTCAGGCCAATTCACCCCTCCACTTT.

This clone occurred a few times. The CDR3 nucleotides read TGTGCCAGCAGTGAAAGGTGGGCAGTGTTAGGGACAGATACGCAGTATTTT. It yields the protein CASSERWAVLGTDTQYF. The rearrangement joins TRBV6-1 to TRBJ2-3; no definite D call. Trimming cost V 2 bases and J 3 bases, with 18 bases left between them. This CDR3 spans 17 amino acids. Germline V lookup: CDR1 MNHNS, CDR2 SASEGT.

This clone was detected once. The chain links TRBV7-9 to TRBJ2-7, with D perhaps matching TRBD2 (5 bases). The germline V gene encodes CDR1 SEHNR and CDR2 FQNEAQ (reference sequence). The CDR3 runs 14 residues. Trimming left V 5 bases short and J 2 bases short, with 13 bases between. This chain's CDR3 is CASSKPGSPYEQYF. The CDR3 nucleotides read TGTGCCAGCAGCAAGCCGGGATCCCCCTACGAGCAGTACTTC.

Sample share makes this clone medium-sized. The chain combines TRBV6-4 with TRBJ2-2, with 8 bases matching TRBD2. Germline assignment: CDR1 MRHNA and CDR2 SNTAGT. The V segment lost 5 bases and the J segment 7 bases; nucleotides outside the gene matches: 6. There are 14 residues in the CDR3. CDR3 in amino acids: CASSPSGSLGELFF. The CDR3, as DNA: TGTGCCAGCAGTCCGAGCGGGAGTCTCGGGGAGCTGTTTTTT.